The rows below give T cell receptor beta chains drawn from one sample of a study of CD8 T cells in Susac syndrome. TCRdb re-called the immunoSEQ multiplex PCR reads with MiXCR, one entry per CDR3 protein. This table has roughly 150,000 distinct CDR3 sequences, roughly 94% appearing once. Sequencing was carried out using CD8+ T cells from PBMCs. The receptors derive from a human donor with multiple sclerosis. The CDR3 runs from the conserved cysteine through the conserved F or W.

CDR3aa: CASSEASQGYEQYF
v_gene: TRBV2

CDR3aa: CSVPREEDQETQYF
v_gene: TRBV29-1

CDR3aa: CASSTTTLATNEQFF
v_gene: TRBV9

CDR3aa: CATSPRHTNEQFF
v_gene: TRBV24-1

CDR3aa: CSVERGKQTQYF
v_gene: TRBV29-1

CDR3aa: CASSNSGYNEQFF
v_gene: TRBV14

CDR3aa: CAGSLGRNQPQHF
v_gene: TRBV27

CDR3aa: CSVEGTGTGYEQYF
v_gene: TRBV29-1

CDR3aa: CASSVGFTNTGELFF
v_gene: TRBV4-3

CDR3aa: CASSPRDSSYNEQFF
v_gene: TRBV12-3/TRBV12-4

CDR3aa: CASSLEVGGRQQETQYF
v_gene: TRBV5-1

CDR3aa: CASSNGLYEQYF
v_gene: TRBV27

CDR3aa: CAWTTNRGPYEQYF
v_gene: TRBV30

CDR3aa: CASSPGSGKGYNEQFF
v_gene: TRBV7-2

CDR3aa: CSASGTSYNEQFF
v_gene: TRBV20-1

CDR3aa: CASSVGRGPEAFF
v_gene: TRBV5-6

CDR3aa: CATTVGRTEAFF
v_gene: TRBV15

CDR3aa: CASSLGTSYGYTF
v_gene: TRBV7-9

CDR3aa: CASSLDPIQAGGPTDTQYF
v_gene: TRBV7-2

CDR3aa: CATQGARELNTEAFF
v_gene: TRBV30

CDR3aa: CASSQNTEAFF
v_gene: TRBV3-1

CDR3aa: CASSSGPVGGYTF
v_gene: TRBV27

CDR3aa: CASSQSAGTGTYEQYF
v_gene: TRBV4-1

CDR3aa: CASSYLGRGGYEQYF
v_gene: TRBV6-2/TRBV6-3

CDR3aa: CASSGGSYGYTF
v_gene: TRBV25-1

CDR3aa: CASSQDGPGLAGADTQYF
v_gene: TRBV3-1

CDR3aa: CASSGGTGDRYYNEQFF
v_gene: TRBV9

CDR3aa: CASSLSSGGFYNEQFF
v_gene: TRBV7-6

CDR3aa: CASRNGGFGNEQFF
v_gene: TRBV12-3/TRBV12-4

CDR3aa: CASSLEGSDTQYF
v_gene: TRBV7-9

CDR3aa: CASSLYTQRGTEAFF
v_gene: TRBV27